The rows below give T cell receptor beta chains drawn from one sample of a study of vaccination and CD4 T cells after COVID-19. From the PCR reads, TCRdb called clonotypes with MiXCR, one entry per CDR3 protein. The sample has roughly 12,000 distinct CDR3 sequences; roughly 54% are singletons. For these TCRs, the target antigens are not known. Sequencing was performed on CD4+ T cells from blood, cultured in vitro. These receptors all stem from a human donor who had recovered from COVID-19. CDR3s include the opening cysteine and the closing phenylalanine or tryptophan. The D gene is left open where the match is weak. Clone size is shown for a subset of rows, as once, few, many or a class of expanded clone.

size: few; J: TRBJ1-5; V: TRBV6-5; D: .; DNA: TGTGCCAGCAGTTACGGGGGCGCGGGTCAGCCCCAGCATTTT; CDR3: CASSYGGAGQPQHF
size: few; J: TRBJ1-6; V: TRBV20-1; D: .; DNA: TGCAGTGCTAGCACAGGCTCCTATAATTCACCCCTCCACTTT; CDR3: CSASTGSYNSPLHF
size: .; J: TRBJ2-1; V: TRBV7-8; D: TRBD2; DNA: TGTGCCAGCAGCTTCGTTAGTAGCGGGAGGGATGAGCAGTTCTTC; CDR3: CASSFVSSGRDEQFF
size: .; J: TRBJ2-2; V: TRBV20-1; D: .; DNA: TGCAGTGCAGGGGGGGAGAGCACCGGGGAGCTGTTTTTT; CDR3: CSAGGESTGELFF
size: once; J: TRBJ1-6; V: TRBV2; D: TRBD1; DNA: TGTGCCAGCAGAGACCCGACAGGGCCGGGTTCACCCCTCCACTTT; CDR3: CASRDPTGPGSPLHF
size: .; J: TRBJ2-1; V: TRBV30; D: TRBD2; DNA: TGTGCCTGGAGTCGGGCAGCGGGGTCATACAATGAGCAGTTCTTC; CDR3: CAWSRAAGSYNEQFF
size: few; J: TRBJ2-2; V: TRBV4-1; D: TRBD2; DNA: TGCGCCAGCAGCCCGAGAGCGGGGAGGGGTCACACCGGGGAGCTGTTTTTT; CDR3: CASSPRAGRGHTGELFF
size: .; J: TRBJ2-2; V: TRBV25-1; D: TRBD2; DNA: TGTGCCAGCAGTGATAGCGGGAGGGACACCGGGGAGCTGTTTTTT; CDR3: CASSDSGRDTGELFF
size: .; J: TRBJ2-7; V: TRBV20-1; D: .; DNA: TGCAGTGCTAGCCGCGCTCCTAGGCAAGGGGAGCAGTACTTC; CDR3: CSASRAPRQGEQYF
size: .; J: TRBJ2-3; V: TRBV6-2/TRBV6-3; D: TRBD2; DNA: TGTGCCAGCAGTTATGGCGGGAGTTTAGGAGATACGCAGTATTTT; CDR3: CASSYGGSLGDTQYF
size: large; J: TRBJ1-5; V: TRBV18; D: .; DNA: TGTGCCAGCTCACCACAAGGAAATCAGCCCCAGCATTTT; CDR3: CASSPQGNQPQHF
size: .; J: TRBJ1-3; V: TRBV11-2; D: .; DNA: TGTGCCAGCAGCCGTCTCATCCAAGCCGGCTCTGGAAACACCATATATTTT; CDR3: CASSRLIQAGSGNTIYF
size: .; J: TRBJ2-3; V: TRBV28; D: TRBD2; DNA: TGTGCCAGCAGTCCAACCGGGGGGAACACGCAGTATTTT; CDR3: CASSPTGGNTQYF
size: .; J: TRBJ2-5; V: TRBV5-4; D: TRBD2; DNA: TGTGCCAGCAGCTCCGTACTAGCGGGGATGGGGGAGACCCAGTACTTC; CDR3: CASSSVLAGMGETQYF
size: .; J: TRBJ2-2; V: TRBV27; D: TRBD1; DNA: TGTGCCAGCAGTCTGGACAGGGGCGACACCGGGGAGCTGTTTTTT; CDR3: CASSLDRGDTGELFF
size: few; J: TRBJ1-1; V: TRBV28; D: TRBD1; DNA: TGTGCCAGCAGTACCCGGGACAGAAGAACTGAAGCTTTCTTT; CDR3: CASSTRDRRTEAFF
size: few; J: TRBJ1-4; V: TRBV20-1; D: TRBD1; DNA: TGCAGTGCTAGAGAGGGACAGGGGTACGGGAAACTGTTTTTT; CDR3: CSAREGQGYGKLFF
size: .; J: TRBJ1-1; V: TRBV28; D: .; DNA: TGTGCCAGCAGTTACTCCAGGGAACAAGCTTTCTTT; CDR3: CASSYSREQAFF
size: few; J: TRBJ1-5; V: TRBV20-1; D: TRBD1; DNA: TGCAGTGCTACCTCCGGACAGGCTAGCAATCAGCCCCAGCATTTT; CDR3: CSATSGQASNQPQHF
size: few; J: TRBJ1-1; V: TRBV6-5; D: TRBD1; DNA: TGTGCCAGCAGTTACGGGGGACAGGGAGTCACTGAAGCTTTCTTT; CDR3: CASSYGGQGVTEAFF
size: few; J: TRBJ1-5; V: TRBV30; D: .; DNA: TGTGCCTGGAGTGGACAAAATCAGCCCCAGCATTTT; CDR3: CAWSGQNQPQHF
size: .; J: TRBJ2-1; V: TRBV5-4; D: TRBD2; DNA: TGTGCCAGCAGCTCGGGACTAGCTATTCGCAATGAGCAGTTCTTC; CDR3: CASSSGLAIRNEQFF
size: .; J: TRBJ1-1; V: TRBV10-3; D: .; DNA: TGTGCCATCAGTGAGTCGAGCGGATCCACTGAAGCTTTCTTT; CDR3: CAISESSGSTEAFF
size: few; J: TRBJ1-2; V: TRBV10-3; D: .; DNA: TGTGCCATCAGTGAGACGCAGGGTGACGGCTACACCTTC; CDR3: CAISETQGDGYTF
size: .; J: TRBJ2-4; V: TRBV6-1; D: TRBD2; DNA: TGTGCCAGCAGTACGGGGGGGCTAGCCAAAAACATTCAGTACTTC; CDR3: CASSTGGLAKNIQYF
size: .; J: TRBJ2-7; V: TRBV5-4; D: TRBD2; DNA: TGTGCCAGCGGGGGGGTTGGACTAGGAATGGGCGAGCAGTACTTC; CDR3: CASGGVGLGMGEQYF
size: .; J: TRBJ1-1; V: TRBV20-1; D: .; DNA: TGCAGAGGGACCTCAGCGAACACTGAAGCTTTCTTT; CDR3: CRGTSANTEAFF
size: .; J: TRBJ1-1; V: TRBV7-9; D: .; DNA: TGTGCCAGCAGCCACGACCAATACACTGAAGCTTTCTTT; CDR3: CASSHDQYTEAFF
size: .; J: TRBJ1-3; V: TRBV28; D: TRBD1; DNA: TGTGCCAGCAGTTTGGGGACAGCTGGAAACACCATATATTTT; CDR3: CASSLGTAGNTIYF
size: .; J: TRBJ2-5; V: TRBV11-2; D: .; DNA: TGTGCCAGCAGCAAACAGCCGGGGCAAGAGACCCAGTACTTC; CDR3: CASSKQPGQETQYF
size: .; J: TRBJ1-2; V: TRBV27; D: .; DNA: TGTGCCAGCAGTCGATCCGGGGAAGGGGATGGCTACACCTTC; CDR3: CASSRSGEGDGYTF
size: .; J: TRBJ1-3; V: TRBV28; D: .; DNA: TGTGCCAGCAGCAGGGAAGGCTCTGGAAACACCATATATTTT; CDR3: CASSREGSGNTIYF
size: .; J: TRBJ2-2; V: TRBV7-7; D: .; DNA: TGTGCTAGCAGCCGAGTTGGCACCGGGGAGCGGTTTTTT; CDR3: CASSRVGTGERFF
size: few; J: TRBJ2-7; V: TRBV7-9; D: TRBD1; DNA: TGTGCCAGCAGCTACAGGGGAGCCGAGCAGTACTTC; CDR3: CASSYRGAEQYF
size: .; J: TRBJ1-5; V: TRBV27; D: .; DNA: TGTGCCAGCGGGTGGGGAACCCGACTCAATCAGCCCCAGCATTTT; CDR3: CASGWGTRLNQPQHF
size: .; J: TRBJ1-1; V: TRBV6-1; D: TRBD1; DNA: TGTGCCAGCAGTGGGCACAGGGGGCTGATCACTGAAGCTTTCTTT; CDR3: CASSGHRGLITEAFF
size: once; J: TRBJ2-1; V: TRBV6-2/TRBV6-3; D: .; DNA: TGTGCCAGCCGATCGAACCCCCTCCCCTACAATGAGCAGTTCTTC; CDR3: CASRSNPLPYNEQFF
size: .; J: TRBJ1-5; V: TRBV28; D: .; DNA: TGTGCCAGCAGCCCCCTGGTGGGCCTAAATCAGCCCCAGCATTTT; CDR3: CASSPLVGLNQPQHF
size: .; J: TRBJ2-5; V: TRBV7-2; D: .; DNA: TGTGCCAGCAGCTTATTCTTAGGGGAGACCCAGTACTTC; CDR3: CASSLFLGETQYF
size: few; J: TRBJ1-1; V: TRBV6-1; D: .; DNA: TGTGCCAGCAGTGGGTTAGCGTCGGGTGAAGCTTTCTTT; CDR3: CASSGLASGEAFF
size: few; J: TRBJ1-2; V: TRBV2; D: TRBD1; DNA: TGTGCCAGCAGTGAAAGACAGGGGGGGAGAGGCTACACCTTC; CDR3: CASSERQGGRGYTF
size: .; J: TRBJ2-2; V: TRBV20-1; D: .; DNA: TGCAGTGCTTCGTTACGCGGGGAGCTGTTTTTT; CDR3: CSASLRGELFF
size: few; J: TRBJ2-2; V: TRBV6-1; D: TRBD2; DNA: TGTGCCAGCAGTAAACCCGTTCCTAGCGGGAACACCGGGGAGCTGTTTTTT; CDR3: CASSKPVPSGNTGELFF
size: .; J: TRBJ2-3; V: TRBV5-5; D: .; DNA: TGTGCCAGCAGCTGGGACCATAGCACAGATACGCAGTATTTT; CDR3: CASSWDHSTDTQYF
size: .; J: TRBJ2-5; V: TRBV7-6; D: .; DNA: TGTGCCAGCAGCCCCCAGTTGACACCGGGGGAGACCCAGTACTTC; CDR3: CASSPQLTPGETQYF
size: .; J: TRBJ2-2; V: TRBV7-9; D: TRBD1; DNA: TGTGCCAGCAGGCCTACGACAGGGTTCACCGGGGAGCTGTTTTTT; CDR3: CASRPTTGFTGELFF
size: .; J: TRBJ2-7; V: TRBV15; D: TRBD1; DNA: TGTGCCACCAGCGAGGGCCCTATTTCGACAGGGAGCGCCTACGAGCAGTACTTC; CDR3: CATSEGPISTGSAYEQYF
size: .; J: TRBJ2-5; V: TRBV24-1; D: TRBD2; DNA: TGTGCCACCACTAGCGGAGAAGAGACCCAGTACTTC; CDR3: CATTSGEETQYF
size: .; J: TRBJ2-3; V: TRBV2; D: TRBD2; DNA: TGTGCCAGCAGGGCTAGCGGGAGCACAGATACGCAGTATTTT; CDR3: CASRASGSTDTQYF
size: .; J: TRBJ2-1; V: TRBV6-1; D: .; DNA: TGTGCCAGCACCCCCTTAAACGGACATAAGCAGTTCTTC; CDR3: CASTPLNGHKQFF
size: .; J: TRBJ2-2; V: TRBV4-2; D: TRBD1; DNA: TGTGCCAGCAGCCACGGACAGGGGGAACGCGCCGGGGAGCTGTTTTTT; CDR3: CASSHGQGERAGELFF
size: .; J: TRBJ1-2; V: TRBV20-1; D: TRBD1; DNA: TGCAGTGCGACGCCCTTTACAGGGGAGTATGGCTACACCTTC; CDR3: CSATPFTGEYGYTF
size: .; J: TRBJ2-1; V: TRBV6-4; D: TRBD1; DNA: TGTGCCAGCAGTGACCCCGACAGGGGAAAGCAGTTCTTC; CDR3: CASSDPDRGKQFF